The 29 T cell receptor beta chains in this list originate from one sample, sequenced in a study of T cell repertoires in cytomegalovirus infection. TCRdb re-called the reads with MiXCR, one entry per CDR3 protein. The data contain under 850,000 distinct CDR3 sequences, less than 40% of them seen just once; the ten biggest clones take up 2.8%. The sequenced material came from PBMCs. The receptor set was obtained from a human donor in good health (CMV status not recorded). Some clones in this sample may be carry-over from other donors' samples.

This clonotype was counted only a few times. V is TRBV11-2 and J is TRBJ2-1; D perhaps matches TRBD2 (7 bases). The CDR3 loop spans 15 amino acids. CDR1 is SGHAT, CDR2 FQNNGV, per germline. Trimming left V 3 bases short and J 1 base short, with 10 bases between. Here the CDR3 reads CASSFGGASYNEQFF. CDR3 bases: TGTGCCAGCAGCTTTGGGGGGGCTTCCTACAATGAGCAGTTCTTC. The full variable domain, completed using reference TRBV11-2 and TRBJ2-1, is EAGVAQSPRYKIIEKRQSVAFWCNPISGHATLYWYQQILGQGPKLLIQFQNNGVVDDSQLPKDRFSAERLKGVDSTLKIQPAKLEDSAVYLCASSFGGASYNEQFFGPGTRLTVL.

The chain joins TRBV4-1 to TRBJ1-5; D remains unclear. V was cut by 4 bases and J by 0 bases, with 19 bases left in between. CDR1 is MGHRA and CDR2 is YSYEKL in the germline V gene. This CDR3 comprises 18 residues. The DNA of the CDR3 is TGCGCCAGCAGCCCCCTCGGGGTCGGGAATTATAGCAATCAGCCCCAGCATTTT. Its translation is CASSPLGVGNYSNQPQHF.

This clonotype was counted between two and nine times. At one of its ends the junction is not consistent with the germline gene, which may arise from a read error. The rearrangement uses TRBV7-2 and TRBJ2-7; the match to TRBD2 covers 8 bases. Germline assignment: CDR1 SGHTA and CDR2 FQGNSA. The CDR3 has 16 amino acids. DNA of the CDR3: TGTGCCAGCAGCCTAGCGGTGAGAGGACTAGCTACCGAGCAGTACTTC. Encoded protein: CASSLAVRGLATEQYF.

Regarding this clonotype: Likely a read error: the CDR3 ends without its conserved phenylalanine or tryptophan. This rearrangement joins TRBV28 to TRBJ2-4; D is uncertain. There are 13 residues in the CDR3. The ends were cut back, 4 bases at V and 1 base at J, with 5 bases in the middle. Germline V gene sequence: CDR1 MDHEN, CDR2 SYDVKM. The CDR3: CASSYGAKNIQYL. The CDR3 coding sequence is TGTGCCAGCAGTTACGGGGCCAAAAACATTCAGTACCTC.

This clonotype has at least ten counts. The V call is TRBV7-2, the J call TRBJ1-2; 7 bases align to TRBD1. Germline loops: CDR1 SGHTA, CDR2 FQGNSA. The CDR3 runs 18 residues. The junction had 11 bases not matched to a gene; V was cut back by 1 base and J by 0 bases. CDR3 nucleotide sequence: TGTGCCAGCAGCTTAGACCCTGACAGGGCTAGGGCTAACTATGGCTACACCTTC. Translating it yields CASSLDPDRARANYGYTF.

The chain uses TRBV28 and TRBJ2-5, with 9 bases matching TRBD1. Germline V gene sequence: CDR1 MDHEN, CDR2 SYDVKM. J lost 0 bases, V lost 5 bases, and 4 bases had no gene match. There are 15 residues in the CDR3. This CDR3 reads CASSLGQGYQETQYF. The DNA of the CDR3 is TGTGCCAGCAGTCTCGGACAGGGGTACCAAGAGACCCAGTACTTC.

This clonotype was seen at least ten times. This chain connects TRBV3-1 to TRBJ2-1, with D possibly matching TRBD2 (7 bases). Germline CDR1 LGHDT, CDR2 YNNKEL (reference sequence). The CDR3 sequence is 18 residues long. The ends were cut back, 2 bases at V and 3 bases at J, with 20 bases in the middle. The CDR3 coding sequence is TGTGCCAGCAGCCAAACATGGGGGGGGCTAGCGGTCTACAATGAGCAGTTCTTC. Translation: CASSQTWGGLAVYNEQFF.

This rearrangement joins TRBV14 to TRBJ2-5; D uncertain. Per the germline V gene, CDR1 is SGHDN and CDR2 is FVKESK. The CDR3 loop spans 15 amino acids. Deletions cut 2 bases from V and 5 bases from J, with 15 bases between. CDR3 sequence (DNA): TGTGCCAGCAGCCAATCTAGACGTACCATGGAGACCCAGTACTTC. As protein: CASSQSRRTMETQYF. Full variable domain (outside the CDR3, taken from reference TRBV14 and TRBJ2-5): EAGVTQFPSHSVIEKGQTVTLRCDPISGHDNLYWYRRVMGKEIKFLLHFVKESKQDESGMPNNRFLAERTGGTYSTLKVQPAELEDSGVYFCASSQSRRTMETQYFGPGTRLLVL.

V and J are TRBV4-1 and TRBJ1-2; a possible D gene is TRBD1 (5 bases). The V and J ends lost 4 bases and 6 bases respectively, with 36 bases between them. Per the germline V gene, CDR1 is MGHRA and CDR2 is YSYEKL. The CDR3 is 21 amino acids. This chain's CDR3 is CASSPYPWGTRVAGAPNGYTF. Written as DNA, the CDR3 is TGCGCCAGCAGCCCCTATCCCTGGGGCACCCGTGTCGCCGGAGCCCCGAATGGCTACACCTTC.

CDR3 loop: CASRRDRGSTEAFF. CDR3 sequence (DNA): TGTGCCAGCAGACGCGACAGAGGGTCCACTGAAGCTTTCTTT. V usage is TRBV7-2 and J usage is TRBJ1-1; a possible D gene is TRBD1 (5 bases). Trimming left V 6 bases short and J 4 bases short, with 15 bases between. The CDR3 is made up of 14 amino acids. Germline loops: CDR1 SGHTA, CDR2 FQGNSA.

This CDR3 reads CASSPWPGRNTEAFF. The CDR3 nucleotides are TGTGCCAGCAGCCCCTGGCCGGGGAGGAACACTGAAGCTTTCTTT. V gene TRBV27 combines with J gene TRBJ1-1; D remains unclear. The CDR3 length is 15 residues. The ends were cut back, 6 bases at V and 1 base at J, with 15 bases in the middle. CDR1 MNHEY and CDR2 SMNVEV come from the germline V gene (reference sequence).

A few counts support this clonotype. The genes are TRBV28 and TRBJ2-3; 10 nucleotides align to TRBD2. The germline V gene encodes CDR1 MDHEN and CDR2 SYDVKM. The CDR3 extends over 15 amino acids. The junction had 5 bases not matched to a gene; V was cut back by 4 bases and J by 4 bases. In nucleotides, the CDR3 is TGTGCCAGCAGTTCTAGCGGGAGAGTAGCAGATACGCAGTATTTT. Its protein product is CASSSSGRVADTQYF.

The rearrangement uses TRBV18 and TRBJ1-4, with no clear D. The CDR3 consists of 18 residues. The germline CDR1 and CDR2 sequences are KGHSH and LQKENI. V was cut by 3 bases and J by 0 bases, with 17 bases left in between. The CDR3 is CASSPVRANLATNEKLFF. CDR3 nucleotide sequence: TGTGCCAGCTCACCGGTCCGGGCCAATCTCGCAACTAATGAAAAACTGTTTTTT.

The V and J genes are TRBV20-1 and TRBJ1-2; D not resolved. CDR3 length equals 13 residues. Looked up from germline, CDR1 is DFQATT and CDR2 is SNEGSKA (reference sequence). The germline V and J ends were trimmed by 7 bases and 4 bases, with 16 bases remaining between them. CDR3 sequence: CSVSQPSGYGYTF. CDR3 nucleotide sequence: TGCAGTGTCAGTCAGCCGTCGGGCTATGGCTACACCTTC.

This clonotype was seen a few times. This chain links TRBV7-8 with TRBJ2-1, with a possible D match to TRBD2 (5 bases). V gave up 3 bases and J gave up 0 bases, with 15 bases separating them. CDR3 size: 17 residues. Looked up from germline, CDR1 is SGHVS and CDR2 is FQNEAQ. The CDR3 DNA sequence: TGTGCCAGCAGCTTGGTAGAGGGAAGCTTCTCCTACAATGAGCAGTTCTTC. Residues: CASSLVEGSFSYNEQFF.

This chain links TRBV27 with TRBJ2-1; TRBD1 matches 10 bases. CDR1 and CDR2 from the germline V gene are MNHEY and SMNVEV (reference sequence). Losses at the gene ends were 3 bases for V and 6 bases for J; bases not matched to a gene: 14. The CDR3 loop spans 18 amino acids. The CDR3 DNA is TGTGCCAGCAGTTTGTTCGCGGCCCGGGACAGGGGCGGCAATGAGCAGTTCTTC. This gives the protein CASSLFAARDRGGNEQFF.

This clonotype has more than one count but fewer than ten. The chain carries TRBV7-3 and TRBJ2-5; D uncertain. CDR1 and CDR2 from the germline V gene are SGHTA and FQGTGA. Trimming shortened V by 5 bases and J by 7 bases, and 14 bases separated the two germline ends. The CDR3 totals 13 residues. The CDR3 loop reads CASSPRVTGTQYF. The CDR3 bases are TGTGCCAGCAGCCCCCGGGTTACTGGGACCCAGTACTTC.

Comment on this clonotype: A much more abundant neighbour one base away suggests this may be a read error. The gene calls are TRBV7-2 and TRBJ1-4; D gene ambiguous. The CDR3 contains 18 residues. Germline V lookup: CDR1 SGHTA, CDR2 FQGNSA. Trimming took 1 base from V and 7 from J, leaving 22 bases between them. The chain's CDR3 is CASSLGEGVPKAIEKLFF. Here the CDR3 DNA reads TGTGCCAGCAGCTTAGGGGAAGGAGTCCCCAAGGCTATTGAAAAACTGTTTTTT.

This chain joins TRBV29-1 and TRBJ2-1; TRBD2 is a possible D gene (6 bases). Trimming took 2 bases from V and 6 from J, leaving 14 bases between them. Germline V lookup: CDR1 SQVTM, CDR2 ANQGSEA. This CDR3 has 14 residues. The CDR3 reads CSVELGSRLNEQFF. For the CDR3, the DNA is TGCAGCGTTGAACTCGGGAGCCGACTCAATGAGCAGTTCTTC.

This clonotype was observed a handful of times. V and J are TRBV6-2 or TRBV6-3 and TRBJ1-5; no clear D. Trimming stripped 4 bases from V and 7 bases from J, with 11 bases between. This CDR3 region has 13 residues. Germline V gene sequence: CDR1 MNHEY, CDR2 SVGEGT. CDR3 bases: TGTGCCAGCAGTTCCGCCAACGGACAGCCCCAGCATTTT. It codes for CASSSANGQPQHF.

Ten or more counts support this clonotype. The chain's CDR3 is CASTSGRRGGELFF. The CDR3 nucleotides read TGTGCCAGCACAAGCGGGAGGAGGGGCGGGGAGCTGTTTTTT. The rearrangement uses TRBV2 and TRBJ2-2; 9 nucleotides align to TRBD2. Germline V gene lookup returns CDR1 SNHLY and CDR2 FYNNEI. V was clipped by 7 bases and J by 7 bases; unmatched bases: 7. The CDR3 length is 14 residues.

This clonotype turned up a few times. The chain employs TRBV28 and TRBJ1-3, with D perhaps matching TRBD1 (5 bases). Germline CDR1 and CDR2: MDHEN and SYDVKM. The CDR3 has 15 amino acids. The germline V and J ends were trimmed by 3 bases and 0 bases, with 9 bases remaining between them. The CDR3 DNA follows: TGTGCCAGCAGTTTCTCAGGGACCTCTGGAAACACCATATATTTT. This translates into CASSFSGTSGNTIYF.

CDR3 nucleotide sequence: TGCAGCGTTGGAGAAGGACAGCGCACAGATACGCAGTATTTT. Translation: CSVGEGQRTDTQYF. The chain uses TRBV29-1 and TRBJ2-3; D may be TRBD1 (6 bases). The germline V and J ends were trimmed by 4 bases and 1 base, with 12 bases remaining between them. Germline CDR1 and CDR2: SQVTM and ANQGSEA. The CDR3 is made up of 14 amino acids.

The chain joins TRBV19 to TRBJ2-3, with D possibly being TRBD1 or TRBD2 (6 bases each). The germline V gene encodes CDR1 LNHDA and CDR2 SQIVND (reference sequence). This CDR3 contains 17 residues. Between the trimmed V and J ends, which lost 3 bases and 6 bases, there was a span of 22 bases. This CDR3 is CASSISFLSGAQDTQYF. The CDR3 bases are TGTGCCAGTAGTATCTCTTTCCTGTCGGGGGCGCAGGATACGCAGTATTTT.

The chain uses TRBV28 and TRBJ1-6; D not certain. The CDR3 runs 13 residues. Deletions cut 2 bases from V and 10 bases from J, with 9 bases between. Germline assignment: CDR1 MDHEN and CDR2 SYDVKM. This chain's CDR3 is CASSLGRRSPLHF. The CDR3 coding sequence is TGTGCCAGCAGTTTAGGGAGGAGGTCACCCCTCCACTTT. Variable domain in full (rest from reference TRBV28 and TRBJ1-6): DVKVTQSSRYLVKRTGEKVFLECVQDMDHENMFWYRQDPGLGLRLIYFSYDVKMKEKGDIPEGYSVSREKKERFSLILESASTNQTSMYLCASSLGRRSPLHFGNGTRLTVT.

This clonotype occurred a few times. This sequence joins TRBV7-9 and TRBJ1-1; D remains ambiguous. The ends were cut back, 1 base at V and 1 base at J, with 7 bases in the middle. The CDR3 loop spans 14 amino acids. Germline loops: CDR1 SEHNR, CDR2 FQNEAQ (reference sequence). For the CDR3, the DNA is TGTGCCAGCAGCTTAGTTTGGAGGAACACTGAAGCTTTCTTT. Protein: CASSLVWRNTEAFF.

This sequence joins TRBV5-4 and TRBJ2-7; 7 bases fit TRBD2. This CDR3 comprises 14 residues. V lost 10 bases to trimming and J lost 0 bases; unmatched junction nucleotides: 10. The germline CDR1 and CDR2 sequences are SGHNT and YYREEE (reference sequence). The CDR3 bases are TGTGCCCATGCGGCGGGGGTAGGCTCCTACGAGCAGTACTTC. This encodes CAHAAGVGSYEQYF.

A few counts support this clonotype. DNA of the CDR3: TGCGCCAGCAGCGAAGGGAGTAGTTACGAGCAGTACTTC. Its translation: CASSEGSSYEQYF. The rearrangement joins TRBV5-1 to TRBJ2-7, with D possibly TRBD2 on 5 matching bases. Trimming removed 4 bases at V and 4 bases at J, with 12 bases between. Looked up from germline, CDR1 is SGHRS and CDR2 is YFSETQ. This CDR3 has 13 residues. Based on the CDR3 plus reference TRBV5-1 and TRBJ2-7, the full variable domain is KAGVTQTPRYLIKTRGQQVTLSCSPISGHRSVSWYQQTPGQGLQFLFEYFSETQRNKGNFPGRFSGRQFSNSRSEMNVSTLELGDSALYLCASSEGSSYEQYFGPGTRLTVT.

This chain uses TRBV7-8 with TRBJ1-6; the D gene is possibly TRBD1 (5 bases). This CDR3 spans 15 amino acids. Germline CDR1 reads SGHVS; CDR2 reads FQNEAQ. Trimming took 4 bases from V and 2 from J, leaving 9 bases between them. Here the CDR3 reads CASSSRDAYNSPLHF. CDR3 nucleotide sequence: TGTGCCAGCAGCTCCCGGGACGCCTATAATTCACCCCTCCACTTT.